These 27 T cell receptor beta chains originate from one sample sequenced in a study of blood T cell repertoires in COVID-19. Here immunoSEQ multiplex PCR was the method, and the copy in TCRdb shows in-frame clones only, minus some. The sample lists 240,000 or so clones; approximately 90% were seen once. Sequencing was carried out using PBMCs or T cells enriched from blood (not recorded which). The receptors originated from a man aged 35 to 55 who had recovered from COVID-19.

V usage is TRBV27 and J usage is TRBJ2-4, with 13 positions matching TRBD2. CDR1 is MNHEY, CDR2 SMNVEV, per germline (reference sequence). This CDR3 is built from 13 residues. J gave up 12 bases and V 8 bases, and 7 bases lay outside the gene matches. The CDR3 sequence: CASGLAGEPNQYF. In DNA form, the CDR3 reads TGTGCCAGCGGACTAGCGGGAGAGCCTAATCAGTACTTC.

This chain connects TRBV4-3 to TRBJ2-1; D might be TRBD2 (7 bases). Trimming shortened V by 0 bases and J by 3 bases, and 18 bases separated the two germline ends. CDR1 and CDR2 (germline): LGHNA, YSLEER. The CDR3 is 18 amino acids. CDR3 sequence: CASSQDRWGGRVYNEQFF. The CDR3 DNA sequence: TGCGCCAGCAGCCAAGATCGATGGGGGGGGCGCGTCTACAATGAGCAGTTCTTC.

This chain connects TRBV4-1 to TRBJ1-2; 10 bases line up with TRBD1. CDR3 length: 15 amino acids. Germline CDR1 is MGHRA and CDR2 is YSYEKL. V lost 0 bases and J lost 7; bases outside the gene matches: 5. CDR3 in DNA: TGCGCCAGCAGCCAAGACCGGGACAGGGGACGTGGCTACACCTTC. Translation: CASSQDRDRGRGYTF.

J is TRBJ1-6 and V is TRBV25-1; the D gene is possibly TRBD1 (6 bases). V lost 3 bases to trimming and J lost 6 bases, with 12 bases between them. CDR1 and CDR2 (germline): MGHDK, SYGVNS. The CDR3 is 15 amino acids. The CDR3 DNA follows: TGTGCCAGCAGTGAGTCGGGGGGCACTAATTCACCCCTCCACTTT. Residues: CASSESGGTNSPLHF.

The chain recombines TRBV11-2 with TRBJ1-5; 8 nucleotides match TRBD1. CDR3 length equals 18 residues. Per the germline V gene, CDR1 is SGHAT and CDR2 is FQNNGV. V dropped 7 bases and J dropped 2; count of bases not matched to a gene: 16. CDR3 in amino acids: CASTPARTGGKGNQPQHF. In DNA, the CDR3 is TGTGCCAGCACCCCTGCGCGAACAGGGGGAAAGGGCAATCAGCCCCAGCATTTT.

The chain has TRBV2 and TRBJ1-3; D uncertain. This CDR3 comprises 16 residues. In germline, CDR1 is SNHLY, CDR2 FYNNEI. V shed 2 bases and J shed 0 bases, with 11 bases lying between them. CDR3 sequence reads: CASSEFQALSGNTIYF. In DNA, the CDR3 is TGTGCCAGCAGTGAATTTCAGGCCCTCTCTGGAAACACCATATATTTT.

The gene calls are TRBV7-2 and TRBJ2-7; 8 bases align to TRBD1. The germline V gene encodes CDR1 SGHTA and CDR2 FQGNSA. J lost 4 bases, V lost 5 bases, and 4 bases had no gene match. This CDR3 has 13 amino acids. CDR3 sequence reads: CASSQGAGYEQYF. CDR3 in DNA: TGTGCCAGCAGCCAGGGGGCTGGGTACGAGCAGTACTTC. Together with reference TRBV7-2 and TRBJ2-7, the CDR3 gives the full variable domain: GAGVSQSPSNKVTEKGKDVELRCDPISGHTALYWYRQSLGQGLEFLIYFQGNSAPDKSGLPSDRFSAERTGGSVSTLTIQRTQQEDSAVYLCASSQGAGYEQYFGPGTRLTVT.

Here the CDR3 DNA reads TGTGCCAGCAGTTTGAGAGGGAAGAACAATGAGCAGTTCTTC. Residues: CASSLRGKNNEQFF. The rearrangement joins TRBV27 to TRBJ2-1; D possibly corresponds to TRBD2 (5 bases). The CDR3 extends over 14 amino acids. Looked up from germline, CDR1 is MNHEY and CDR2 is SMNVEV (reference sequence). V shed 3 bases and J shed 5 bases, with 11 bases lying between them.

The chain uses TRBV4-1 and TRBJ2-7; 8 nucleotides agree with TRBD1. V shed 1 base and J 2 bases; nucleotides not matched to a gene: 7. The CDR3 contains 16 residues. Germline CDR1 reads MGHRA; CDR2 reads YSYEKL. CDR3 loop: CASSQGFRDRTYEQYF. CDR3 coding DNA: TGCGCCAGCAGCCAAGGGTTCCGGGACAGGACCTACGAGCAGTACTTC.

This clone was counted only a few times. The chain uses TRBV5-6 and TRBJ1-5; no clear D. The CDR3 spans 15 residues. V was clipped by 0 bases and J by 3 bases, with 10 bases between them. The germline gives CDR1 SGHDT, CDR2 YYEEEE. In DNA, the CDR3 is TGTGCCAGCAGCTTGGGTCGAGGGCTCAATCAGCCCCAGCATTTT. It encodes CASSLGRGLNQPQHF.

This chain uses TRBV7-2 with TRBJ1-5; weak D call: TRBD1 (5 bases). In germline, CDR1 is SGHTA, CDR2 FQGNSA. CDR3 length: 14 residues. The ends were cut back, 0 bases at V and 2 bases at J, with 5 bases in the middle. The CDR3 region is CASSLAGGNQPQHF. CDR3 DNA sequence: TGTGCCAGCAGCTTAGCAGGGGGCAATCAGCCCCAGCATTTT.

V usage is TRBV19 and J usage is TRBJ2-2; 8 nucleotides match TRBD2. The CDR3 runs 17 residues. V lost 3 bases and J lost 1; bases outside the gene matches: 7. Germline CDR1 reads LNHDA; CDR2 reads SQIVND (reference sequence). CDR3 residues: CASSIRGREGNTGELFF. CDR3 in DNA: TGTGCCAGTAGTATTAGGGGACGGGAGGGGAACACCGGGGAGCTGTTTTTT.

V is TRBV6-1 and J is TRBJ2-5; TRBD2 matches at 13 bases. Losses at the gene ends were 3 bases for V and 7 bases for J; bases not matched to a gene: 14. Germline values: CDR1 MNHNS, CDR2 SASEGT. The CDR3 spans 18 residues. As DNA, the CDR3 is TGTGCCAGCAGTGACGAGGATCCGGGACTAGCGGGGTCCGGGACCCAGTACTTC. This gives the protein CASSDEDPGLAGSGTQYF.

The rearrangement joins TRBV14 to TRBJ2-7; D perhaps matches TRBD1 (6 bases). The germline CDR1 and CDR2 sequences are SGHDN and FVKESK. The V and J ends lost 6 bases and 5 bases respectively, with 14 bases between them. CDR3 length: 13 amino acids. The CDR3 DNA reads TGTGCCAGCAGTTCAGGGGAATTCCACGAGCAGTACTTC. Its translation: CASSSGEFHEQYF. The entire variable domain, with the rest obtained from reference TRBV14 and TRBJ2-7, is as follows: EAGVTQFPSHSVIEKGQTVTLRCDPISGHDNLYWYRRVMGKEIKFLLHFVKESKQDESGMPNNRFLAERTGGTYSTLKVQPAELEDSGVYFCASSSGEFHEQYFGPGTRLTVT.

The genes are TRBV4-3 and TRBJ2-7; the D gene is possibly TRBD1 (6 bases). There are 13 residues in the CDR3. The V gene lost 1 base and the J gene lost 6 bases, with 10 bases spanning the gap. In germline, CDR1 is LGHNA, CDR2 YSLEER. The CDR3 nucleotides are TGCGCCAGCAGCCAAGTCAGGGGTTCCGAGCAGTACTTC. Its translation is CASSQVRGSEQYF.

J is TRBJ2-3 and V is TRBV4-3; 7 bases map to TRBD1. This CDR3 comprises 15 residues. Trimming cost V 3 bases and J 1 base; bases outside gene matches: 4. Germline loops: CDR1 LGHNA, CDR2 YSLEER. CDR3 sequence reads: CASSHDRVGTDTQYF. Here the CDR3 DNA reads TGCGCCAGCAGCCATGACAGGGTCGGCACAGATACGCAGTATTTT.

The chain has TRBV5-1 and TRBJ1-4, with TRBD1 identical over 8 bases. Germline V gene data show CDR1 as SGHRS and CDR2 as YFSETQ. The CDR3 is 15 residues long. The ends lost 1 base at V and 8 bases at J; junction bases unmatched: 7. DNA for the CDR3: TGCGCCAGCAGCTTGAACAGGGGGTCACGGGAAAAACTGTTTTTT. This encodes CASSLNRGSREKLFF.

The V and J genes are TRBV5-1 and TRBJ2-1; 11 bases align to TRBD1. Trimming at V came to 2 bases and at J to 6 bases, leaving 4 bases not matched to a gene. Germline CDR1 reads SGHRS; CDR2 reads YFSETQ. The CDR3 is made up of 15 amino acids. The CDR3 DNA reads TGCGCCAGCAGCTTAACCGGGACAGGGGGCAATGAGCAGTTCTTC. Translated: CASSLTGTGGNEQFF.

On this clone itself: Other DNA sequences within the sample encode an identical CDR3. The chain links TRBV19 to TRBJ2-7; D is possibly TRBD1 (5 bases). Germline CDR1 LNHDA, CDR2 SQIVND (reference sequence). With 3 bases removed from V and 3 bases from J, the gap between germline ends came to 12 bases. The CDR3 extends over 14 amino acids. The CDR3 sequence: CASSIGQGRYEQYF. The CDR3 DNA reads TGTGCCAGTAGTATTGGTCAGGGTCGCTACGAGCAGTACTTC.

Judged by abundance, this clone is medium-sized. This chain's CDR3 is CASSQDDRAGTNIQYF. The CDR3 nucleotides read TGTGCCAGCAGCCAAGACGACAGGGCGGGGACCAACATTCAGTACTTC. V usage is TRBV14 and J usage is TRBJ2-4; D might be TRBD1 (7 bases). Trimming shortened V by 0 bases and J by 7 bases, and 16 bases separated the two germline ends. The CDR3 spans 16 residues. From germline, CDR1 is SGHDN and CDR2 FVKESK.

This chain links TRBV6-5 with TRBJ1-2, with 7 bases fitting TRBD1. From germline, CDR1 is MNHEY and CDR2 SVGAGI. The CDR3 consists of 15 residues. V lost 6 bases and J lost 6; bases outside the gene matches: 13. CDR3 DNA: TGTGCCAGCAGACTCTACCCCGGGACAGCCGATGGCTACACCTTC. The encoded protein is CASRLYPGTADGYTF.

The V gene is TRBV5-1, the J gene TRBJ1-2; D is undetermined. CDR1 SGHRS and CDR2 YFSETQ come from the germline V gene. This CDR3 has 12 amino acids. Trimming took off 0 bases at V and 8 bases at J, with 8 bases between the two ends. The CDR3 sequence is CASSLDPGGYTF. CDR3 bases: TGCGCCAGCAGCTTGGATCCGGGAGGCTACACCTTC. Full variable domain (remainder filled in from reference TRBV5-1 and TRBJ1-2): KAGVTQTPRYLIKTRGQQVTLSCSPISGHRSVSWYQQTPGQGLQFLFEYFSETQRNKGNFPGRFSGRQFSNSRSEMNVSTLELGDSALYLCASSLDPGGYTFGSGTRLTVV.

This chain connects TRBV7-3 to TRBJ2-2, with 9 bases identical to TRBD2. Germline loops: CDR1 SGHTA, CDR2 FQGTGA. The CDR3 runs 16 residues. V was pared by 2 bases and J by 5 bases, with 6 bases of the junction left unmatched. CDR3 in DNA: TGTGCCAGCAGCTTATCGGCGGGAGGGGTGACCGGGGAGCTGTTTTTT. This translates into CASSLSAGGVTGELFF. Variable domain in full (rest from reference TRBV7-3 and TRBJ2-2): GAGVSQTPSNKVTEKGKYVELRCDPISGHTALYWYRQSLGQGPEFLIYFQGTGAADDSGLPNDRFFAVRPEGSVSTLKIQRTERGDSAVYLCASSLSAGGVTGELFFGEGSRLTVL.

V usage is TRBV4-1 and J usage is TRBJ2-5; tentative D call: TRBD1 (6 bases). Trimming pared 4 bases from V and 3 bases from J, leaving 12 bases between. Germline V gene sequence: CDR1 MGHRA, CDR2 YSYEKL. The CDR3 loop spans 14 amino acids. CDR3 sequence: CASSRGRAEETQYF. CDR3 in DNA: TGCGCCAGCAGCCGGGGGCGGGCAGAAGAGACCCAGTACTTC.

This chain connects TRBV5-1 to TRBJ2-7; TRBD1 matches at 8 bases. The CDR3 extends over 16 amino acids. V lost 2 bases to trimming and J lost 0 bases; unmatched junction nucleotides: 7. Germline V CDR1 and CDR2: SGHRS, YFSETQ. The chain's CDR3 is CASSLGQGSSSYEQYF. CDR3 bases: TGCGCCAGCAGCTTAGGACAGGGATCGAGCTCCTACGAGCAGTACTTC.

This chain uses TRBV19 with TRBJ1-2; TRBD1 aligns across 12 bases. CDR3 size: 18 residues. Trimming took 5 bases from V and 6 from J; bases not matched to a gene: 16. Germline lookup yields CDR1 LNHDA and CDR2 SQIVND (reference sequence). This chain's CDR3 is CASSLIQGQGAVTDGYTF. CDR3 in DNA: TGTGCCAGTAGTCTTATACAGGGACAGGGGGCCGTGACTGATGGCTACACCTTC. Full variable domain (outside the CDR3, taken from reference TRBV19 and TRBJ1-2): DGGITQSPKYLFRKEGQNVTLSCEQNLNHDAMYWYRQDPGQGLRLIYYSQIVNDFQKGDIAEGYSVSREKKESFPLTVTSAQKNPTAFYLCASSLIQGQGAVTDGYTFGSGTRLTVV.

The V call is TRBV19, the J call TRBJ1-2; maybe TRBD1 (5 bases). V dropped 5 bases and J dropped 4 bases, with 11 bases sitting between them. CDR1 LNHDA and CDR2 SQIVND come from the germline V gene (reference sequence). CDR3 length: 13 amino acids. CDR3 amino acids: CASSDRTPYGYTF. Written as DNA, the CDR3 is TGTGCCAGTAGTGATAGGACACCCTATGGCTACACCTTC.